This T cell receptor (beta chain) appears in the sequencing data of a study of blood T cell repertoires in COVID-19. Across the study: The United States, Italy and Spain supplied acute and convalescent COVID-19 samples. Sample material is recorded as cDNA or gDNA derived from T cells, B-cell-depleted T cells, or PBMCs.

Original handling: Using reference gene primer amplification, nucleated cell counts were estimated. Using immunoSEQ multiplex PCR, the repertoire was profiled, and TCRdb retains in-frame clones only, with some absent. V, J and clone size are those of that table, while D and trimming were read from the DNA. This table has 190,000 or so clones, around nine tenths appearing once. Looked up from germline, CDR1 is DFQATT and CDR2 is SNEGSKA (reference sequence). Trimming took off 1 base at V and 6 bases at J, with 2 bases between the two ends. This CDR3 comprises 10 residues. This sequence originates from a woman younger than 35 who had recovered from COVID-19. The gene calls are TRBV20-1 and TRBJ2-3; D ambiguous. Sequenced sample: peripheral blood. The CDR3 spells CSARADTQYF. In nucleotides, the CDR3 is TGCAGTGCTAGAGCTGATACGCAGTATTTT.